The 3 T cell receptor beta chains given below trace back to one sample, sequenced in a study of beta chain features in type 1 diabetes. Overall study findings and caveats: Researchers report that Type 1 diabetes patients had moderately but significantly shorter TCRB CDR3s across all four CD4+ subsets.

The sequenced template was cDNA made from the entire isolated RNA. Only in-frame clones appear in the TCRdb table, and some are missing; sequencing was by immunoSEQ multiplex PCR. The sample consists of 500,000 to 800,000 clones, over 10% of them appearing once. These TCRs are of unknown antigen specificity. Sequences were obtained from naive CD4+ T cells from blood. The source of these receptors is a man aged 25 to 40 with type 1 diabetes.

This clone was recorded a few times. V usage is TRBV11-2 and J usage is TRBJ2-2; 8 bases line up with TRBD2. Trimming at V came to 5 bases and at J to 0 bases, leaving 8 bases not matched to a gene. CDR1 SGHAT and CDR2 FQNNGV come from the germline V gene. CDR3 size: 17 residues. CDR3 residues: CASSPGRGGTNTGELFF. CDR3 nucleotide sequence: TGTGCCAGCAGCCCCGGTCGGGGGGGGACGAACACCGGGGAGCTGTTTTTT.

This clone was counted only a few times. The genes are TRBV5-1 and TRBJ2-1, with D perhaps TRBD1 (6 bases). Germline V gives CDR1 SGHRS, CDR2 YFSETQ. The CDR3 is 14 residues long. The V and J ends lost 4 bases and 5 bases respectively, with 13 bases between them. As DNA, the CDR3 is TGCGCCAGCAGCAGCCTACAGGGCGACAATGAGCAGTTCTTC. It is translated as CASSSLQGDNEQFF.

V and J are TRBV4-3 and TRBJ1-4; possibly TRBD1 for D (5 bases). Trimming shortened V by 0 bases and J by 6 bases, and 11 bases separated the two germline ends. Germline V gene sequence: CDR1 LGHNA, CDR2 YSLEER. The CDR3 sequence is 15 residues long. In DNA, the CDR3 is TGCGCCAGCAGCCAAGAAAACCGGGGGGATGAAAAACTGTTTTTT. This translates into CASSQENRGDEKLFF.